This T cell receptor beta chain was recorded in a study of blood T cell repertoires in COVID-19. Study-wide context: Sites across the United States, Italy and Spain contributed samples from acute and convalescent COVID-19. PBMCs, B-cell-depleted T cells, or T cells were the source of the cDNA or gDNA that made up the material.

Authors' methods: Amplifying reference gene primers gave estimates of nucleated cell counts. Clones were sequenced by immunoSEQ multiplex PCR, and TCRdb holds only the in-frame ones, with some missing. D and trimming come from the DNA, and the V and J calls and clone size come from that table. The sample lists around 190,000 clones; 85% to 90% were seen once. Germline lookup yields CDR1 SEHNR and CDR2 FQNEAQ (reference sequence). The CDR3 runs 14 residues. The V end was cut by 4 bases, the J end by 7 bases, with 11 bases between. The rearrangement links TRBV7-9 to TRBJ1-6; no clear D. This receptor was identified in a man between 18 and 29 years old with active or convalescent COVID-19. Material: peripheral blood. The CDR3 DNA is TGTGCCAGCAGCTCAACAGAGTCAAATTCACCCCTCCACTTT. Translated, it gives CASSSTESNSPLHF.